This passage covers 18 T cell receptor beta chains from one sample sequenced in a study of T cell responses to AZD1222 COVID-19 vaccine (TCRdb year 2021). The sample's time point label, decoded: about 28 days (+/-7) after the second vaccine dose. The library was produced with the immunoSEQ multiplex PCR assay. TCRdb carries this immuneACCESS record with in-frame sequences only. Its versions omit some clonotypes, under half of them owing to an unresolved V gene in the studies checked, with the rest unexplained. This sample lists 50,000 to 65,000 clones; 87% were detected once. 2% to 3% of the sample is taken by the ten largest. The sequencing used peripheral blood, collected 28 days after the second AZD1222 dose. Source of these receptors: an adult who received the AZD1222 COVID-19 vaccine.

V gene TRBV5-6 combines with J gene TRBJ2-1, with D possibly TRBD2 on 6 matching bases. The CDR3 consists of 15 residues. V lost 4 bases to trimming and J lost 2 bases, with 13 bases between them. Germline V gives CDR1 SGHDT, CDR2 YYEEEE. The CDR3 coding sequence is TGTGCCAGCAGCCCCGGGACGGGGGCCTACAATGAGCAGTTCTTC. Protein product: CASSPGTGAYNEQFF.

The chain combines TRBV5-6 with TRBJ2-6; D might be TRBD1 (5 bases). From germline, CDR1 is SGHDT and CDR2 YYEEEE. The CDR3 extends over 16 amino acids. Trimming cost V 0 bases and J 4 bases, with 11 bases left between them. For the CDR3, the DNA is TGTGCCAGCAGCTTGGCAGGGCCCGGAGGGGCCAACGTCCTGACTTTC. This translates into CASSLAGPGGANVLTF.

The rearrangement joins TRBV6-2 or TRBV6-3 to TRBJ2-4; possibly TRBD2 for D (5 bases). The length of the CDR3 is 13 residues. The germline V and J ends were trimmed by 5 bases and 5 bases, with 10 bases remaining between them. Germline V lookup: CDR1 MNHEY, CDR2 SVGEGT. Written as DNA, the CDR3 is TGTGCCAGCAGTCGGGGTGGGGAAAACATTCAGTACTTC. Translation gives CASSRGGENIQYF.

CDR3: CASSLRDRNSPLHF. DNA for the CDR3: TGTGCCAGCAGTTTAAGGGACAGAAATTCACCCCTCCACTTT. The rearrangement links TRBV28 to TRBJ1-6, with TRBD1 matching over 7 bases. V shed 2 bases and J 7 bases; nucleotides not matched to a gene: 2. Germline CDR1 reads MDHEN; CDR2 reads SYDVKM. The CDR3 runs 14 residues.

The chain uses TRBV7-6 and TRBJ1-6, with D tentatively TRBD1 (5 bases). CDR1 SGHVS and CDR2 FNYEAQ come from the germline V gene. The CDR3 is 14 residues long. The V end lost 5 bases, the J end lost 8 bases, and 13 bases lay between the germline ends. The CDR3 region is CASSRRDGDSPLHF. CDR3 nucleotide sequence: TGTGCCAGCAGCCGTCGGGACGGGGATTCACCCCTCCACTTT.

The chain combines TRBV18 with TRBJ2-7; 7 nucleotides align to TRBD2. The germline gives CDR1 KGHSH, CDR2 LQKENI. Trimming removed 3 bases from V and 2 bases from J; junction bases left unmatched: 16. The CDR3 totals 18 residues. CDR3 DNA sequence: TGTGCCAGCTCACCCCTTCCAGGGAGGACGGGAGGCACCTACGAGCAGTACTTC. It specifies CASSPLPGRTGGTYEQYF.

CDR3 sequence: CASSGPQREKTGELFF. CDR3 DNA sequence: TGTGCCAGCAGCGGGCCGCAGCGGGAGAAGACCGGGGAGCTGTTTTTT. J is TRBJ2-2 and V is TRBV7-6; 8 nucleotides match TRBD2. Looked up from germline, CDR1 is SGHVS and CDR2 is FNYEAQ. The CDR3 totals 16 residues. J was trimmed by 5 bases and V by 5 bases; bases with no gene match: 10. The variable domain in full, completed from reference TRBV7-6 and TRBJ2-2, reads GAGVSQSPRYKVTKRGQDVALRCDPISGHVSLYWYRQALGQGPEFLTYFNYEAQQDKSGLPNDRFSAERPEGSISTLTIQRTEQRDSAMYRCASSGPQREKTGELFFGEGSRLTVL.

Concerning this clone: Other nucleotide sequences from this sample produce the same CDR3. V usage is TRBV7-2 and J usage is TRBJ2-5; 7 bases map to TRBD2. This CDR3 spans 15 amino acids. Germline CDR1 and CDR2: SGHTA and FQGNSA. The V segment lost 6 bases and the J segment 7 bases; nucleotides outside the gene matches: 14. The CDR3 DNA is TGTGCCAGCAGGGTGGGTCGGGAGGCCCACGGGACCCAGTACTTC. Protein product: CASRVGREAHGTQYF.

The chain combines TRBV7-6 with TRBJ2-1; 7 bases map to TRBD2. V was clipped by 4 bases and J by 0 bases; unmatched bases: 6. The CDR3 has 16 residues. CDR1 and CDR2 (germline): SGHVS, FNYEAQ. The CDR3 loop reads CASSSLAASSYNEQFF. The CDR3 nucleotides are TGTGCCAGCAGCTCGCTAGCGGCCAGCTCCTACAATGAGCAGTTCTTC.

The gene calls are TRBV19 and TRBJ2-4, with 15 positions matching TRBD2. This CDR3 region has 19 residues. Germline loops: CDR1 LNHDA, CDR2 SQIVND (reference sequence). Losses at the gene ends were 2 bases for V and 1 base for J; bases not matched to a gene: 6. The CDR3 protein is CASSIRTSGRESAKNIQYF. The CDR3 nucleotides are TGTGCCAGTAGTATAAGGACTAGCGGGAGGGAATCGGCCAAAAACATTCAGTACTTC.

The chain links TRBV2 to TRBJ1-6; the D is unclear. Germline-derived CDR1 and CDR2 are SNHLY and FYNNEI. Trimming took 0 bases from V and 5 from J, leaving 8 bases between them. The CDR3 has 15 amino acids. CDR3 residues: CASSEALRDNSPLHF. The DNA for the CDR3 is TGTGCCAGCAGTGAAGCGCTTCGGGATAATTCACCCCTCCACTTT.

V usage is TRBV2 and J usage is TRBJ2-6; 11 bases are shared with TRBD1. The germline V gene encodes CDR1 SNHLY and CDR2 FYNNEI. CDR3 length equals 17 residues. V lost 5 bases to trimming and J lost 3 bases; unmatched junction nucleotides: 6. The chain's CDR3 is CASSLDRGLSGANVLTF. The CDR3 DNA sequence: TGTGCCAGCAGTTTGGACAGGGGGCTAAGTGGGGCCAACGTCCTGACTTTC.

The rearrangement links TRBV5-6 to TRBJ2-1; either TRBD1 or TRBD2 may fit D (5 bases each). This CDR3 has 13 residues. Germline V CDR1 and CDR2: SGHDT, YYEEEE. V lost 4 bases and J lost 10, with 15 bases in between. In nucleotides, the CDR3 is TGTGCCAGCAGCACGACAGTTCCGGGGGAGCAGTTCTTC. This sequence encodes CASSTTVPGEQFF. Full variable domain (outside the CDR3, taken from reference TRBV5-6 and TRBJ2-1): DAGVTQSPTHLIKTRGQQVTLRCSPKSGHDTVSWYQQALGQGPQFIFQYYEEEERQRGNFPDRFSGHQFPNYSSELNVNALLLGDSALYLCASSTTVPGEQFFGPGTRLTVL.

The V call is TRBV11-3, the J call TRBJ2-7; D is perhaps TRBD1 (5 bases). Germline lookup yields CDR1 SGHNT and CDR2 YENEEA. This CDR3 has 16 residues. V lost 4 bases to trimming and J lost 1 base, with 17 bases between them. The CDR3 nucleotides are TGTGCCAGCAGCTCCGTGACAGCGAAGGGTTCCTACGAGCAGTACTTC. This codes for CASSSVTAKGSYEQYF.

J is TRBJ1-6 and V is TRBV20-1, with D possibly TRBD1 on 6 matching bases. Looked up from germline, CDR1 is DFQATT and CDR2 is SNEGSKA (reference sequence). The V end was cut by 3 bases, the J end by 1 base, with 10 bases between. The CDR3 spans 15 residues. The CDR3 DNA sequence: TGCAGTGCTAGTACAGGGCAGTCCTATAATTCACCCCTCCACTTT. It is translated as CSASTGQSYNSPLHF.

This chain uses TRBV7-3 with TRBJ2-2; TRBD1 might be the D (5 bases). CDR1 is SGHTA and CDR2 is FQGTGA in the germline V gene. CDR3 length: 14 residues. Trimming cost V 4 bases and J 6 bases, with 12 bases left between them. CDR3 amino acids: CASSSDSRPGELFF. The CDR3 DNA reads TGTGCCAGCAGCTCCGACAGTAGGCCCGGGGAGCTGTTTTTT.

The count of this clone is one. The chain recombines TRBV29-1 with TRBJ2-1; 9 bases map to TRBD2. V gave up 5 bases and J gave up 8 bases; unmatched junction bases: 7. Per the germline V gene, CDR1 is SQVTM and CDR2 is ANQGSEA. The CDR3 runs to 13 residues. CDR3 protein: CSVLASGKYEQFF. Written as DNA, the CDR3 is TGCAGCGTTCTGGCTAGCGGGAAGTATGAGCAGTTCTTC.

This clone was found a few times. The chain joins TRBV27 to TRBJ1-1; 8 bases line up with TRBD1. With V trimmed by 5 bases and J by 1 base, 6 bases remained unmatched. The length of the CDR3 is 15 residues. Germline V gives CDR1 MNHEY, CDR2 SMNVEV (reference sequence). This CDR3 reads CASSVTGTGNTEAFF. The CDR3 DNA sequence: TGTGCCAGCAGTGTCACCGGGACAGGGAACACTGAAGCTTTCTTT.